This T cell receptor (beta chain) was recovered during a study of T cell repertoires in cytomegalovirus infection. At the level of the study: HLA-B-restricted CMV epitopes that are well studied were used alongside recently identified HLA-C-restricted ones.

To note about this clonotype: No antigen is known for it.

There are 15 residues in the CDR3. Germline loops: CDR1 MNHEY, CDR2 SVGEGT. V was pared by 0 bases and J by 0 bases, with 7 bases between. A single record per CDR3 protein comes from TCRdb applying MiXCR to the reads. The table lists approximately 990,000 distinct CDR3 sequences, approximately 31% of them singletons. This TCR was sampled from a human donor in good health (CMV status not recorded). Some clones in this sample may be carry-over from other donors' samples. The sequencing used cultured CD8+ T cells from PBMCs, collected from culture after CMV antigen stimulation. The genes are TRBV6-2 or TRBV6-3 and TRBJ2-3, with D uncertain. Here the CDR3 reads CASSYSAQSTDTQYF. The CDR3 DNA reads TGTGCCAGCAGTTACTCGGCTCAAAGCACAGATACGCAGTATTTT.